Listed below are T cell receptor beta chains from one sample, sequenced in a study of siplizumab effects on memory and regulatory T cells. Here immunoSEQ multiplex PCR was the method, and the copy in TCRdb shows in-frame clones only, minus some. The profile shows 13,000 to 15,000 clones, roughly 40% of them singletons. No cognate antigen is known for these TCRs. The specimen was CFSE-low (dividing) CD4+ T cells sorted from an allogeneic mixed lymphocyte reaction. Every receptor here comes from a human donor in good health; the cells came from an allogeneic mixed lymphocyte reaction. Some clones in this sample may be carry-over from other donors' samples. The conserved cysteine and the conserved F or W are not part of the CDR3 here. Each record gives: clone size, V gene, J gene, CDR3 protein. Clone size is shown for a subset of rows, as once, few, many or a class of expanded clone.

>few|TRBV14|TRBJ2-2
ASSHRLVAGELF
>medium-sized|TRBV6-5|TRBJ2-1
ASSSLDEQF
>medium-sized|TRBV18|TRBJ1-2
ASSPRLEGGDGYT
>.|TRBV22-1|TRBJ2-6
PGRELSEQSRANVLT
>.|TRBV6-1|TRBJ2-7
ASSEAVYSRYEQY
>.|TRBV14|TRBJ2-2
ASRLTTGTTGELF
>.|TRBV18|TRBJ2-3
ASSPSQTFTDTQY
>.|TRBV7-3|TRBJ1-5
ASSTASNQPQH
>.|TRBV28|TRBJ1-2
ASSSGQGDSNYGYT
>medium-sized|TRBV5-4|TRBJ2-7
ASSFSGLASYEQY
>few|TRBV11-2|TRBJ2-5
ASSTQTGTRGETQY
>many|TRBV7-3|TRBJ2-5
ASSLTGPSGKVETQY
>few|TRBV4-1|TRBJ2-1
ASSHLGQRYNEQF
>few|TRBV11-2|TRBJ2-7
ASSSTYEQY
>once|TRBV21-1|TRBJ2-7
ASSKSYLRGGEGCFYEQY
>.|TRBV19|TRBJ2-5
ASSSSGSFGETQY
>.|TRBV5-4|TRBJ2-3
ASSLVAGGRDTQY
>few|TRBV14|TRBJ2-5
ASSQVTGTSGQETQY
>.|TRBV7-9|TRBJ1-1
ASSLRGQMNTEAF
>.|TRBV18|TRBJ1-5
ASSPPTGTRQPQH
>.|TRBV27|TRBJ1-1
ASSLSGEAF
>.|TRBV18|TRBJ2-2
ASSPRSGRFLTGELF
>few|TRBV18|TRBJ2-5
ASSPIAGVGQETQY
>.|TRBV19|TRBJ2-7
ASSTGQGAGEQY
>.|TRBV27|TRBJ2-1
ASSWLGTNSNEQF
>.|TRBV19|TRBJ1-1
ASRGGWNTEAF
>.|TRBV7-7|TRBJ1-2
ATRPIADYGYT
>few|TRBV2|TRBJ1-5
ASSHETGTESSNQPQH
>.|TRBV5-1|TRBJ1-2
ASSLARGPNYGYT
>few|TRBV19|TRBJ2-7
ASSIKAGGSYEQY
>medium-sized|TRBV6-5|TRBJ1-5
ASTARAGSNQPQH
>.|TRBV29-1|TRBJ2-7
SVEEGGVEQY
>few|TRBV6-5|TRBJ1-1
ASMRALNTEAF
>medium-sized|TRBV7-9|TRBJ2-1
ASSLSGRAVHNEQF
>.|TRBV10-3|TRBJ2-1
AISARLAGNYNEQF
>.|TRBV16|TRBJ2-2
ASSQFRVASGSGTGELF
>medium-sized|TRBV6-6|TRBJ1-5
ASRAIDREYQPQH
>.|TRBV11-2|TRBJ2-2
ASSTWTGGAGELF
>once|TRBV2|TRBJ2-1
ASSEEVAGGGNEQF
>.|TRBV28|TRBJ1-5
ASSSGLNNQPQH
>.|TRBV7-9|TRBJ1-6
ASSQGGTGASPLH
>.|TRBV9|TRBJ2-7
ASSVDSSGRAYEQY
>.|TRBV6-1|TRBJ2-7
ASSSGISSYEQY
>once|TRBV11-2|TRBJ2-7
ASSWGRGYEQY
>.|TRBV30|TRBJ2-1
AWKSIAGTAYNEQF
>few|TRBV27|TRBJ2-2
ASSPLGDRRALGPGELF
>.|TRBV5-4|TRBJ2-7
ASSARTVRRGYEQY
>.|TRBV18|TRBJ2-1
ASSPGLAEGQF
>.|TRBV19|TRBJ2-3
ASSWFRGPEKSTDTQY
>few|TRBV9|TRBJ2-4
ASSVDQGTKNIQY
>medium-sized|TRBV6-5|TRBJ2-1
ASRPLGNYNEQF
>.|TRBV6-4|TRBJ1-2
ASSLTGNLNYGCT
>few|TRBV5-6|TRBJ2-5
ASSLEGAQY
>few|TRBV11-3|TRBJ2-2
ASSLDLRTGELF